This T cell receptor beta chain was identified in a study of CD8 T cells in ankylosing spondylitis. Study-wide points: It appeared that ankylosing spondylitis blood was characterized by a TCR beta motif of under ten highly homologous variants. From matched ankylosing spondylitis synovial fluid, disease-linked clones were reportedly recovered at significantly enriched levels. Researchers report that disease-linked clones proved CD8+ and relatively rare in peripheral blood.

Turning to this clonotype: Its matching antigen is unknown.

From the 5' RACE reads, TCRdb called clonotypes with MiXCR, one entry per CDR3 protein. The repertoire consists of about 200,000 distinct CDR3 sequences, with about 13% occurring once and the leading ten covering more than 15%. This CDR3 has 16 residues. V lost 0 bases, J lost 2 bases, and 8 bases stayed unmatched. CDR1 is SGHDT and CDR2 is YYEEEE in the germline V gene. The specimen was blood, either unsorted or a sorted T cell fraction (not recorded which). The origin of this receptor is a male donor with ankylosing spondylitis or in good health (not recorded which). The chain joins TRBV5-6 to TRBJ2-7; 7 nucleotides align to TRBD1. CDR3 amino acids: CASSLGSVTGAYEQYF. The CDR3 DNA is TGTGCCAGCAGCTTGGGTTCGGTTACAGGGGCCTACGAGCAGTACTTC. Drawing the rest from reference TRBV5-6 and TRBJ2-7, the complete variable domain is DAGVTQSPTHLIKTRGQQVTLRCSPKSGHDTVSWYQQALGQGPQFIFQYYEEEERQRGNFPDRFSGHQFPNYSSELNVNALLLGDSALYLCASSLGSVTGAYEQYFGPGTRLTVT.